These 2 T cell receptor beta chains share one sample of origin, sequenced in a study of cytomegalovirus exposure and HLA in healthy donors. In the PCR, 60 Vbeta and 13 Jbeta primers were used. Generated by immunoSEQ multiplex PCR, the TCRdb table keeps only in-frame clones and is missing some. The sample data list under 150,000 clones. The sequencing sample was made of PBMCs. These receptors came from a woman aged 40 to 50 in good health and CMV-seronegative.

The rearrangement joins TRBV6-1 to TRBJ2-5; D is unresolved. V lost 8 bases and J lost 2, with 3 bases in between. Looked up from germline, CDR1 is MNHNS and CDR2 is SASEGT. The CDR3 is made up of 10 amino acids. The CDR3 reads CASHQETQYF. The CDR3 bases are TGTGCCAGCCATCAAGAGACCCAGTACTTC.

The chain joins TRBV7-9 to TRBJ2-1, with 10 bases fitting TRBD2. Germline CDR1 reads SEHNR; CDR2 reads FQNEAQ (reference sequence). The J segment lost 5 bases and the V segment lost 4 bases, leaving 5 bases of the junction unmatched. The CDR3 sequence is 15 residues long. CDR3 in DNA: TGTGCCAGCAGCTCCGGGACTAGCGCCCACAATGAGCAGTTCTTC. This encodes CASSSGTSAHNEQFF. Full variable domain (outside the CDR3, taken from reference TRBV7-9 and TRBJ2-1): DTGVSQNPRHKITKRGQNVTFRCDPISEHNRLYWYRQTLGQGPEFLTYFQNEAQLEKSRLLSDRFSAERPKGSFSTLEIQRTEQGDSAMYLCASSSGTSAHNEQFFGPGTRLTVL.